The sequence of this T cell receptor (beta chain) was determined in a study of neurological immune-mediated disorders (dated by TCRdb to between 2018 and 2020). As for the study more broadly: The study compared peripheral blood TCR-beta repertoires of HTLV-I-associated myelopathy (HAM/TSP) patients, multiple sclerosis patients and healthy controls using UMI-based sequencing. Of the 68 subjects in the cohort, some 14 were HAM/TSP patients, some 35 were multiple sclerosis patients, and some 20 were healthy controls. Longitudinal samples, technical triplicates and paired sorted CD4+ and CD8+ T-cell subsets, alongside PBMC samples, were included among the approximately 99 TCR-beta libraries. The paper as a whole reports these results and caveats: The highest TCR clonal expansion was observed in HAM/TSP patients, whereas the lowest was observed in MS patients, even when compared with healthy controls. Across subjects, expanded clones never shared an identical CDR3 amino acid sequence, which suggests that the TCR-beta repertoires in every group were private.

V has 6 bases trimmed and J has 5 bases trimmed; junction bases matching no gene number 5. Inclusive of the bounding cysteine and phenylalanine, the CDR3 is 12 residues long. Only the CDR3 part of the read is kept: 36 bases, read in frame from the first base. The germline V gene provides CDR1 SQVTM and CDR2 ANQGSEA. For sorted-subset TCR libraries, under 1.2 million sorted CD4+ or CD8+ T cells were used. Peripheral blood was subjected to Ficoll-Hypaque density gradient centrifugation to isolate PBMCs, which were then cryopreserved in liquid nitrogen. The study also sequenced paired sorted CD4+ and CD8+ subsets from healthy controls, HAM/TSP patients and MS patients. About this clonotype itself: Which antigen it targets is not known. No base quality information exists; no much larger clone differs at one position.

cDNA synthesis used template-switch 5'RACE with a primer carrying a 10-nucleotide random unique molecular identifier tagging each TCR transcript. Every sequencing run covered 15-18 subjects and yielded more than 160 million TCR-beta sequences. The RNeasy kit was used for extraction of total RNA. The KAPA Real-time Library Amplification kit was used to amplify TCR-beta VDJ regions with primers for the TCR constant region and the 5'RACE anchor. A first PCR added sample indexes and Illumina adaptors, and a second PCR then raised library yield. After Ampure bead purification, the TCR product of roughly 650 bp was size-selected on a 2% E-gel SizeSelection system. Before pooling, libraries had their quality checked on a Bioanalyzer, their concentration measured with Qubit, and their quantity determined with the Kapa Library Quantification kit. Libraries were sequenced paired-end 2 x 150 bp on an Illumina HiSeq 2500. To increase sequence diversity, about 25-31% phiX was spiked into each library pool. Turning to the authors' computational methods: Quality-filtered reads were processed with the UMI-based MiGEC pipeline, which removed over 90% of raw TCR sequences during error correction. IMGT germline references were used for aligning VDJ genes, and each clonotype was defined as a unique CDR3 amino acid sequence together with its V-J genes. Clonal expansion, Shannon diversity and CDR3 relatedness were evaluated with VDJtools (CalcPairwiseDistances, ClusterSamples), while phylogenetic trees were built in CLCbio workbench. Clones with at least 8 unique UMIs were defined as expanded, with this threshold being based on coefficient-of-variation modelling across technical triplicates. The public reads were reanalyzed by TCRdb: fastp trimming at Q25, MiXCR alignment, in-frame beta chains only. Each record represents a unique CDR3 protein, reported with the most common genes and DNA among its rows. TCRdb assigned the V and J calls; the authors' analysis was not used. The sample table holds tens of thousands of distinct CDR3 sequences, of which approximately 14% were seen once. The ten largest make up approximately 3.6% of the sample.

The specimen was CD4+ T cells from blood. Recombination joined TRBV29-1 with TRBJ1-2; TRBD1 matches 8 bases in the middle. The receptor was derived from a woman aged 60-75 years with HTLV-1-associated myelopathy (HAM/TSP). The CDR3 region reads CSVPGQVYGYTF. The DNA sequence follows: TGCAGCGTACCGGGACAGGTTTATGGCTACACCTTC.